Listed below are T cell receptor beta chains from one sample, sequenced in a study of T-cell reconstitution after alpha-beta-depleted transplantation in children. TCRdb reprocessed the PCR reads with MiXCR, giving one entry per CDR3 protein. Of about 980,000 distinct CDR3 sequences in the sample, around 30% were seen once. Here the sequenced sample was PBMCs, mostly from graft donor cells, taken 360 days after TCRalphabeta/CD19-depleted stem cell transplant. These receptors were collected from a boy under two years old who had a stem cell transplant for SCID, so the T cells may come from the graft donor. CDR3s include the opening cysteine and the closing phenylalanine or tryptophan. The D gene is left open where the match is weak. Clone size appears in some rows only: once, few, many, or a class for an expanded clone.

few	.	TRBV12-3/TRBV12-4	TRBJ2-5	TGTGCCAGCAGTTTCGGGCCGGCAGGGACCCTCCATGGGACCCAGTACTTC	CASSFGPAGTLHGTQYF
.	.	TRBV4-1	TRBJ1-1	TGCGCCAGCAGCCAAGTGGGAGTGTCGAACACTGAAGCTTTCTTT	CASSQVGVSNTEAFF
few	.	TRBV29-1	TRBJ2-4	TGCAGCGTCCTAACCGGGACCCCCAAAAACATTCAGTACTTC	CSVLTGTPKNIQYF
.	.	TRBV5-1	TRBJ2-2	TGCGCCAGCAGCTTAACCGTAGCGAGGACCGGGGAGCTGTTTTTT	CASSLTVARTGELFF
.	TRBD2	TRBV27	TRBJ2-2	TGTGCCAGCAGTCCCCTCCTAGCGGGGGCTACTGGGGAGCTGTTTTTT	CASSPLLAGATGELFF
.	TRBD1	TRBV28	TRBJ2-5	TGTGCCAGCAGTCAATTCTCAACAACAGGGGGGCCCCAGTACTTC	CASSQFSTTGGPQYF
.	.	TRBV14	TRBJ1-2	TGTGCCAGCAGCCGACGATGGGGAGGCCCCAACTATGGCTACACCTTC	CASSRRWGGPNYGYTF
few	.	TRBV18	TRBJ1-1	TGTGCCAGCTCACCTGGATCGGGGGGTCACACTGAAGCTTTCTTT	CASSPGSGGHTEAFF
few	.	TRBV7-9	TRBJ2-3	TGTGCCAGCAGCATTCCTCCGGGGGATACGCAGTATTTT	CASSIPPGDTQYF
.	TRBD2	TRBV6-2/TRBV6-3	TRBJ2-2	TGTGCCAGCTCTTATATCCTGGGACTAGCGGGGGGGCGCCCCGACACCGGGGAGCTGTTTTTT	CASSYILGLAGGRPDTGELFF
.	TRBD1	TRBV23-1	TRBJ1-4	TGCGCCAGCAGTCAATACCCCGACAGGGGCCACCTCTCAACTAATGAAAAACTGTTTTTT	CASSQYPDRGHLSTNEKLFF
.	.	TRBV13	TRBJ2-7	TGTGCCAGCAGCTTGTGGGGGGTCCACTACGAGCAGTACTTC	CASSLWGVHYEQYF
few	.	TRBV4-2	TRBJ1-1	TGTGCCAGCAGCCAAGATGATATGGGACGGATGAACACTGAAGCTTTCTTT	CASSQDDMGRMNTEAFF
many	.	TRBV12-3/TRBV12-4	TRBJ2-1	TGTGCCAGCAGTTTCGGCTGGACTTGGGACAATGAGCAGTTCTTC	CASSFGWTWDNEQFF
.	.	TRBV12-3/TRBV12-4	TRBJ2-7	TGTGCCAGCAGTTTAGGAGTTCCTAACTACGAGCAGTACTTC	CASSLGVPNYEQYF
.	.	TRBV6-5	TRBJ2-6	TGTGCCAGCAGTTACATAGCAGGGCCGGTAGGGGACAACGTCCTGACTTTC	CASSYIAGPVGDNVLTF
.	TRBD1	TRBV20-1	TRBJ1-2	TGCAGTGCTCGTAGAGTTTGGGACAGGTTTAACTATGGCTACACCTTC	CSARRVWDRFNYGYTF
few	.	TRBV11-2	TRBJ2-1	TGTGCCAGCAGCTTTAACCAGCTGGGTGAGCAGTTCTTC	CASSFNQLGEQFF
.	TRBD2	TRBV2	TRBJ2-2	TGTGCCAGCAGGCCTAGACTAGCGGGGGGGCTAGTGGAGCTGTTTTTT	CASRPRLAGGLVELFF
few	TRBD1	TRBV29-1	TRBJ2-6	TGCAGCGTTCAAACAGGGGGTGGGGCCAACGTCCTGACTTTC	CSVQTGGGANVLTF
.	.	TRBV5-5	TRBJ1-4	TGTGCCAGCAGCTTGGATCAGCACCCGAATGAAAAACTGTTTTTT	CASSLDQHPNEKLFF
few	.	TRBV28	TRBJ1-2	TGTGCCAGCAGTACCTCACAGGGACTTGGCTACACCTTC	CASSTSQGLGYTF
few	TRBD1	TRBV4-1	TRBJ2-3	TGCGCCAGCAGCCCACAGCCGGGACAGGGAGGTACGCAGTATTTT	CASSPQPGQGGTQYF
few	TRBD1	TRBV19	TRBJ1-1	TGTGCCAGTAGTTCCCGGGACAGGGTAGACACTGAAGCTTTCTTT	CASSSRDRVDTEAFF
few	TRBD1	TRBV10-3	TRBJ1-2	TGTGCCATCGCGACAGGGTCCTATGGCTACACCTTC	CAIATGSYGYTF
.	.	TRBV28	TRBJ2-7	TGTGCCAGCAGGACCCCTCCCTACGAGCAGTACTTC	CASRTPPYEQYF
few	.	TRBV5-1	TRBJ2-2	TGCGCCAGCAGCTCGAAAGGGGTCGGGGAGCTGTTTTTT	CASSSKGVGELFF
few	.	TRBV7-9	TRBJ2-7	TGTGCCAGCAGCTTAGCCCAAGAGCAGTACTTC	CASSLAQEQYF
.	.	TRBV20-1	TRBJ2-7	TGCAGTGCTAAGGTCCCTGGGCAAAACTACGAGCAGTACTTC	CSAKVPGQNYEQYF
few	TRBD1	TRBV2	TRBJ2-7	TGTGCCAGCAGCGCGGGACCTCTTGGGACAGGGGCCTACGAGCAGTACTTC	CASSAGPLGTGAYEQYF
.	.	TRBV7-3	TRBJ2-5	TGTGCCAGCGCCCCCCAGGGCCAAGAGACCCAGTACTTC	CASAPQGQETQYF
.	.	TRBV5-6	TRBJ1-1	TGTGCCAGCAGCTTGGCCCAGACTGAAGCTTTCTTT	CASSLAQTEAFF
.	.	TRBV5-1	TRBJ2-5	TGCGCCAGCAGCTGGCCCACAGGGATGCAAGAGACCCAGTACTTC	CASSWPTGMQETQYF
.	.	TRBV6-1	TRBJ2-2	TGTGCCAGCAGCCCCATTCACGGGACATCTAACACCGGGGAGCTGTTTTTT	CASSPIHGTSNTGELFF
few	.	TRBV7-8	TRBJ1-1	TGTGCCAGCAGCTTGGCCCCCCGGGGTTCGTTCACTGAAGCTTTCTTT	CASSLAPRGSFTEAFF
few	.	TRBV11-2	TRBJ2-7	TGTGCCAGCAGCTTAGCATTGCGGCAGCCCTACGAGCAGTACTTC	CASSLALRQPYEQYF
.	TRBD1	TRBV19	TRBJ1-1	TGTGCCAGTAGGATGACAGGGGGCGCAACTGAAGCTTTCTTT	CASRMTGGATEAFF
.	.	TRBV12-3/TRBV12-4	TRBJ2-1	TGTGCCAGGACGGATGCCGGGGGTCATGAGCAGTTCTTC	CARTDAGGHEQFF
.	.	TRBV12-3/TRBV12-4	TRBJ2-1	TGTGCCAGCAGTTCCAGCGGACCCTCCTACAATGAGCAGTTCTTC	CASSSSGPSYNEQFF
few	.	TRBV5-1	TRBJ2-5	TGCGCCAGCAGCCCTCTAGGGGGGGGCAAGGTAACCCAAGAGACCCAGTACTTC	CASSPLGGGKVTQETQYF